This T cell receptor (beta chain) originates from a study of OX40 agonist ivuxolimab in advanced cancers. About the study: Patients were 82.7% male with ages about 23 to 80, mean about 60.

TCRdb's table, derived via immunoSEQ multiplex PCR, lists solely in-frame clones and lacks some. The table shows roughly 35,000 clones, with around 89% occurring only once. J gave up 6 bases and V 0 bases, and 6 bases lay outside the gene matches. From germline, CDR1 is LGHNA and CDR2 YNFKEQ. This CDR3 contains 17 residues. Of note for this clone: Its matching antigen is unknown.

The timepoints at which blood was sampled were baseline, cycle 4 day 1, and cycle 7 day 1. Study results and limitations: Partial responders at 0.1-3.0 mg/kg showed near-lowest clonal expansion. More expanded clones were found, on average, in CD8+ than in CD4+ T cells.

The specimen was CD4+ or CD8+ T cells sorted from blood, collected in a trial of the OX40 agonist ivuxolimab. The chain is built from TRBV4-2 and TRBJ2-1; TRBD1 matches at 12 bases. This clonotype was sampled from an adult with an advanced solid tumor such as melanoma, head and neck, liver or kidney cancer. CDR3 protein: CASSQDWGQGAGNEQFF. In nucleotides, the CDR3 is TGTGCCAGCAGCCAAGATTGGGGACAGGGGGCAGGCAATGAGCAGTTCTTC.